This TCR beta chain was recovered during a study of post-analysis software for immune sequencing data. Study summary: The courses of disease that were included comprised relapsing-remitting, secondary progressive and progressive-relapsing multiple sclerosis. Study observations and caveats: TRBV segments more frequent in patients than in controls numbered about 5 and included TRBV5-6, TRBV5-1 and TRBV20-1. Comparison with controls showed significantly lower normalized Chao1 diversity in multiple sclerosis patients.

On this clonotype: What it binds is unknown. The CDR3 end shows no conserved phenylalanine or tryptophan, and so a read error is likely.

This CDR3 has 14 amino acids. The germline gives CDR1 LNHNV, CDR2 YYDKDF (reference sequence). The germline V and J ends were trimmed by 0 bases and 8 bases, with 13 bases remaining between them. Unique molecular identifiers were built into the TCR beta cDNA libraries. TCRdb re-derived calls from the PCR reads in MiXCR, one entry per CDR3 protein. The repertoire includes around 400,000 distinct CDR3 sequences, roughly 38% of them detected once, and about an eighth sits in the top ten. Material for sequencing was blood. The receptor comes from a girl between 5 and 17 years old with multiple sclerosis. The gene calls are TRBV15 and TRBJ2-5; TRBD2 might be the D (5 bases). The chain's CDR3 is CATSRDRRLATQYV. CDR3 in DNA: TGTGCCACCAGCAGAGACAGAAGGCTAGCAACCCAGTACGTC.